The subject of this entry is one T cell receptor (beta chain). Its antigen is not known. This record belongs to a study of beta chain features in type 1 diabetes. Germline CDR1 is MGHRA and CDR2 is YSYEKL. This CDR3 has 17 amino acids. V dropped 2 bases and J dropped 3; count of bases not matched to a gene: 9. Study conclusions and caveats: Across all four CD4+ subsets, people with type 1 diabetes showed modestly shorter TCRB CDR3s. With patients and controls alike, PCR might favor shorter templates to an equal degree.

The sequenced template was cDNA made from the entire isolated RNA. This table comes from immunoSEQ multiplex PCR, and its TCRdb copy is limited to in-frame clones, with some not included. The sample includes more than 250,000 clones, over 14% of them seen just once. The source is a man aged 18 to 29 with type 1 diabetes. What was sequenced was naive CD4+ T cells from blood. The chain employs TRBV4-1 and TRBJ2-1, with TRBD2 matching over 8 bases. The CDR3 here is CASSQSGGIPHYNEQFF. The CDR3, as DNA: TGCGCCAGCAGCCAATCGGGAGGGATCCCACACTACAATGAGCAGTTCTTC.